One TCR beta chain is described in this entry. The antigen it recognizes is unknown. There are no base qualities to consult, and no much larger clone falls within one base. CDR1 and CDR2 (SGHVS, FNYEAQ) derive from the germline V gene. Inclusive of the bounding cysteine and phenylalanine, the CDR3 is 17 residues long. Solely the CDR3 DNA is kept, with 51 bases framed from the first base. The junction carries 15 bases between V and J, which are trimmed by 0 bases and 1 base respectively. Explained via the paper, the treatment or condition label denotes: some 19 received Ad26.COV2.S at low or high dose, single or two shots; about 5 received placebo; per-sample allocation not given. For vaccine and placebo recipients, repertoires were sequenced using samples collected on day 63 after the first injection. Between 29 July and 7 August 2020, Cohort 1b enrolled 25 adults aged 18-55 years at one site in Boston, USA. Ad26.COV2.S was a replication-incompetent adenovirus type 26 vector that expressed a prefusion-stabilized SARS-CoV-2 spike protein derived from the original Wuhan strain.

The data belong to a study of Ad26.COV2.S vaccination and SARS-CoV-2 variants (dated by TCRdb to the early 2020s). As for the study more broadly: Donors in the vaccine arm were drawn from COV1001, a phase I-IIa trial of Ad26.COV2.S in healthy adults that was multicentre, randomized, double-blind and placebo-controlled. Ad26.COV2.S was given intramuscularly at 5x10^10 or 1x10^11 viral particles, as a single shot or as two shots 56 days apart. TCRbeta repertoire sequencing served as the tool for gauging how specific and how broad the SARS-CoV-2-reactive T cell receptors were following Ad26.COV2.S vaccination. A total of approximately 30 samples were included in the TCR-sequenced set, comprising roughly 20 Ad26.COV2.S vaccine recipients, 5 placebo recipients and 8 SARS-CoV-2 convalescent individuals. Trial participants were randomized into five groups of five: low-dose or high-dose Ad26.COV2.S given once or twice, or placebo on both occasions. Throughout the experiments and outcome assessment, investigators stayed blinded to trial group allocation. General study outcomes and caveats: Comparing responses between vaccine doses or regimens was not something the study was powered to do. The authors noted that the TCR breadth and depth analyses may have underestimated total T cell responses. Comparable non-spike TCR breadth was observed between vaccine and placebo recipients, consistent with only spike being contained in the vaccine. Compared with placebo recipients, Ad26.COV2.S recipients showed higher spike-specific TCR breadth (P = 0.0014). Substantial breadth of spike-specific CD8+ and CD4+ T cell responses was reported after vaccination.

The immunoSEQ Assay was used to sequence TCRbeta CDR3 regions. After extraction, genomic DNA underwent amplification by bias-controlled multiplex PCR, followed by high-throughput sequencing. As for how the authors treated the data: To quantify the absolute abundance of every unique TCRbeta CDR3 region, sequences were collapsed and filtered. T cell fraction was estimated by normalizing TCRbeta template counts to usable DNA, which was measured by amplifying reference genes present in all nucleated cells. Repertoire TCRs were annotated as SARS-CoV-2-specific by exact matching of V gene, CDR3 amino acid sequence and J gene to a known reactive TCR set. The reference SARS-CoV-2 TCR set came from MIRA and was filtered for enrichment in COVID-19-positive ImmuneCODE repertoires, removing public or cross-reactive TCRs. Using the MIRA antigens, annotated TCRs were further analysed by specific ORF or by position within an ORF. Depth was the summed frequency of annotated unique rearrangements, while breadth was defined as annotated unique rearrangements over total unique productive rearrangements. Group comparisons of TCR breadth used two-sided Wilcoxon rank-sum tests. Entries here come from immuneACCESS through TCRdb and include only in-frame sequences with V and J called. Some clones fail to appear in such tables; in the studies checked, an unresolved V gene covers under half of the shortfall, and the cause of the remainder is unknown. V and J calls and clone size are those listed in that table; D and trimming were worked out from the DNA. The sample table records 440,000 or so clones; 70% to 90% of these occur just once. The ten most abundant clones make up approximately 1.7% of the sample.

The sequences come from peripheral blood, collected in a trial of Ad26.COV2.S vaccine versus placebo. This TCR was recovered from a person aged 18-65 years who received the Ad26.COV2.S COVID-19 vaccine or a placebo. The chain was built from TRBV7-6 and TRBJ1-1; TRBD1 is possibly the D segment (5 matching bases). The CDR3 region reads CASSLAGGTYPNTEAFF. The nucleotides read TGTGCCAGCAGCTTAGCTGGGGGGACTTATCCGAACACTGAAGCTTTCTTT.